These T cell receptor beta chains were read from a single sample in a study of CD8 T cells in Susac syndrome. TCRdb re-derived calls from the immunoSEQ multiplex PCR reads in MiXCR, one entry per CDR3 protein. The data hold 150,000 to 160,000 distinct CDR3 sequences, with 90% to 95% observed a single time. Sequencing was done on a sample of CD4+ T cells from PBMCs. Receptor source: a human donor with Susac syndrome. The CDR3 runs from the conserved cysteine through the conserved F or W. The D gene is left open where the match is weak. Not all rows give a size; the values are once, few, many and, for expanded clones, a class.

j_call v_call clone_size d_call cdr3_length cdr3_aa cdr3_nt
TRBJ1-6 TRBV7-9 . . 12 CASSGAQGPLHF TGTGCCAGCAGCGGGGCACAGGGCCCCCTCCACTTT
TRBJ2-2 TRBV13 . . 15 CASSPIQGVTGELFF TGTGCCAGCAGCCCCATACAGGGAGTCACCGGGGAGCTGTTTTTT
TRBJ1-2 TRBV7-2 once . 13 CASSLGGGGGYTF TGTGCCAGCAGCTTAGGGGGAGGGGGTGGCTACACCTTC
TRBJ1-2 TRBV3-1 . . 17 CASSHTSPAPGRDGYTF TGTGCCAGCAGCCATACAAGCCCCGCCCCGGGGCGGGATGGCTACACCTTC
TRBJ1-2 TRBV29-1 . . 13 CSVDRGDPYGYTF TGCAGCGTTGATCGAGGGGATCCCTATGGCTACACCTTC
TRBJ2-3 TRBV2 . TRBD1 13 CAIPRQGADTQYF TGTGCCATCCCGAGGCAGGGGGCTGATACGCAGTATTTT
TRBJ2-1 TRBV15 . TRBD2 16 CATSTLAGESYNEQFF TGTGCCACCAGCACGCTAGCGGGGGAATCCTACAATGAGCAGTTCTTC
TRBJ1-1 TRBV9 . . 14 CASSVAMGNTEAFF TGTGCCAGCAGCGTAGCCATGGGGAACACTGAAGCTTTCTTT
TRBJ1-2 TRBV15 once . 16 CATSTMGQITNYGYTF TGTGCCACCAGCACCATGGGGCAGATCACTAACTATGGCTACACCTTC
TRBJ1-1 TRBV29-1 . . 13 CSVEGQTNTEAFF TGCAGCGTTGAAGGTCAGACGAACACTGAAGCTTTCTTT
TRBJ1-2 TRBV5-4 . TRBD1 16 CASSPDRAPTTYGYTF TGTGCCAGCAGCCCGGACAGGGCCCCTACCACCTATGGCTACACCTTC
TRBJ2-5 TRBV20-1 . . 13 CSARDPAQETQYF TGCAGTGCTAGAGATCCCGCTCAAGAGACCCAGTACTTC
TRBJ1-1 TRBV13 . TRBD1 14 CASSLAGGLPEAFF TGTGCCAGCAGCTTAGCAGGGGGCTTACCTGAAGCTTTCTTT
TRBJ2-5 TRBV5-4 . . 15 CASSAGQPTGETQYF TGTGCCAGCAGCGCCGGACAGCCGACTGGAGAGACCCAGTACTTC
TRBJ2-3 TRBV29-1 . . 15 CSAWGRGTGTDTQYF TGCAGCGCCTGGGGCAGGGGAACTGGCACAGATACGCAGTATTTT
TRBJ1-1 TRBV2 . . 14 CASSESEQNTEAFF TGTGCCAGCAGTGAATCTGAACAGAACACTGAAGCTTTCTTT
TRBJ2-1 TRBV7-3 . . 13 CASSLNPRAQQFF TGTGCCAGCAGCTTAAACCCCAGGGCACAGCAGTTCTTC
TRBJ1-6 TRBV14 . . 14 CASSRAGTLGPLHF TGTGCCAGCAGCCGAGCCGGGACACTGGGGCCCCTCCACTTT
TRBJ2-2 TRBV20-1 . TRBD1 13 CSANRGNTGELFF TGCAGTGCTAACAGGGGGAACACCGGGGAGCTGTTTTTT
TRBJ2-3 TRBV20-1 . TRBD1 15 CSAPEGGPVTDTQYF TGCAGTGCCCCAGAAGGGGGCCCTGTGACAGATACGCAGTATTTT
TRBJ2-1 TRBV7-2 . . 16 CASSLALGAAYNEQFF TGTGCCAGCAGCTTAGCGCTCGGGGCCGCCTACAATGAGCAGTTCTTC
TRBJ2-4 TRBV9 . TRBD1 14 CASSQQGPGNIQYF TGTGCCAGCAGCCAACAGGGGCCAGGAAACATTCAGTACTTC
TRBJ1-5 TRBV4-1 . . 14 CASSSANSNQPQHF TGCGCCAGCAGCTCAGCGAATAGCAATCAGCCCCAGCATTTT
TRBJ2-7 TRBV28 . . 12 CASGGRVYEQYF TGTGCCAGTGGGGGCAGGGTCTACGAGCAGTACTTC
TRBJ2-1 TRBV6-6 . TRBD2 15 CASSPTSGPYNEQFF TGTGCCAGCAGCCCTACTAGCGGGCCGTACAATGAGCAGTTCTTC